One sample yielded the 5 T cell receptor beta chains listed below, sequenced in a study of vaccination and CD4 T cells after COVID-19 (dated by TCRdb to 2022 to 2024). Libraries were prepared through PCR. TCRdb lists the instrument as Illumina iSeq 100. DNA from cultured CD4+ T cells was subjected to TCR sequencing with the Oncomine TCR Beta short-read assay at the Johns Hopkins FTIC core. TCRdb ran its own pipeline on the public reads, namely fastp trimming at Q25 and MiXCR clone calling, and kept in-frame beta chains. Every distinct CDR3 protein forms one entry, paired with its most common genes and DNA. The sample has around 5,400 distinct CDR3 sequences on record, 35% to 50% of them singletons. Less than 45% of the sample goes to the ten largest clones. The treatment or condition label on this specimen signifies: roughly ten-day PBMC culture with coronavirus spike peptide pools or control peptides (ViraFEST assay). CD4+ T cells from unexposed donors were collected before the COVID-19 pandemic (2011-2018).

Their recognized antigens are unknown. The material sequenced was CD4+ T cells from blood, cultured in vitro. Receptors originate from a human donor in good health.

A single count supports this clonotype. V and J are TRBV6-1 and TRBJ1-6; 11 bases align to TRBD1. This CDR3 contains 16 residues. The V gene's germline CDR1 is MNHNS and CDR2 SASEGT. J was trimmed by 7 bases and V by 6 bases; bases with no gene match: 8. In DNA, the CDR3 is TGTGCCAGCAGACGGGACAGGGGGATAGTAAATTCACCCCTCCACTTT. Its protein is CASRRDRGIVNSPLHF.

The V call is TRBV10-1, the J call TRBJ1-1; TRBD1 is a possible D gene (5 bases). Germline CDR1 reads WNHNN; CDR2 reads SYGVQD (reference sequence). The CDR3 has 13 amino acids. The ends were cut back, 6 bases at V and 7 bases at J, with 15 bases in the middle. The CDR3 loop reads CASREHGAGEAFF. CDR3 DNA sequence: TGCGCCAGCAGGGAGCACGGGGCTGGTGAAGCTTTCTTT.

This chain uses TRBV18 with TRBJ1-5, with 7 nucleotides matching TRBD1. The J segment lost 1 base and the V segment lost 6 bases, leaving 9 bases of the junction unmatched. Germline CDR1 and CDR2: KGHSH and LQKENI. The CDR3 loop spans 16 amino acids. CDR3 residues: CASSLNQGGSNQPQHF. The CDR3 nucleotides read TGTGCCAGCTCTCTGAATCAGGGGGGAAGCAATCAGCCCCAGCATTTT. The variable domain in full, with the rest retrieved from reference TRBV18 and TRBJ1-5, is NAGVMQNPRHLVRRRGQEARLRCSPMKGHSHVYWYRQLPEEGLKFMVYLQKENIIDESGMPKERFSAEFPKEGPSILRIQQVVRGDSAAYFCASSLNQGGSNQPQHFGDGTRLSIL.

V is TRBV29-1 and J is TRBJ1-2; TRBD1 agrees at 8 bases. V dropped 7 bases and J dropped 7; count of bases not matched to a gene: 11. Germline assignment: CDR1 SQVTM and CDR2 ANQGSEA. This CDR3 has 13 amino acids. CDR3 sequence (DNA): TGCAGCGGGGGGGATCAGGGGGCGCGTGGCTACACCTTC. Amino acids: CSGGDQGARGYTF.

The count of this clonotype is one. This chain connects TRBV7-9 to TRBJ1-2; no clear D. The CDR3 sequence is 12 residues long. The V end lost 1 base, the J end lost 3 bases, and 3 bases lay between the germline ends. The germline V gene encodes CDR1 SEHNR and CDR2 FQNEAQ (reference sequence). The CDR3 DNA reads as TGTGCCAGCAGCTTAGTGGACTATGGCTACACCTTC. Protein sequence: CASSLVDYGYTF.